What follows are 16 T cell receptor beta chains derived from one specimen sequenced in a study of T cell repertoires in cytomegalovirus infection. No antigens are known for them. TCRdb analysed the reads with MiXCR anew, one entry per CDR3 protein. The sample yields just under 500,000 distinct CDR3 sequences, around 35% seen once. The source was cultured PBMCs, collected from culture after CMV antigen stimulation. The receptors originated from a human donor in good health (CMV status not recorded). Some clones in this sample may be carry-over from other donors' samples.

J is TRBJ1-1 and V is TRBV7-9; D is unclear. Germline CDR1 is SEHNR and CDR2 is FQNEAQ (reference sequence). Trimming shortened V by 4 bases and J by 5 bases, and 11 bases separated the two germline ends. The CDR3 is 13 amino acids. CDR3 protein: CASSSGRGTEAFF. The CDR3 DNA follows: TGTGCCAGCAGCTCCGGGCGGGGAACTGAAGCTTTCTTT.

The genes are TRBV12-5 and TRBJ2-1; TRBD2 is a possible D gene (5 bases). Trimming shortened V by 6 bases and J by 6 bases, and 15 bases separated the two germline ends. Germline V gene lookup returns CDR1 LGHNT and CDR2 FRNRAP. The CDR3 is made up of 14 amino acids. The CDR3 spells CASGRGNSGNEQFF. The CDR3 coding sequence is TGTGCTAGTGGACGAGGGAATTCAGGCAATGAGCAGTTCTTC.

The chain is built from TRBV29-1 and TRBJ1-2, with 11 bases that match TRBD1. Germline trimming cut 0 bases from V and 8 bases from J; bases unmatched to any gene: 11. Germline loops: CDR1 SQVTM, CDR2 ANQGSEA. This CDR3 has 16 amino acids. This chain's CDR3 is CSVEEFFGQGARGYTF. The DNA for the CDR3 is TGCAGCGTTGAAGAATTCTTCGGACAGGGGGCTCGGGGCTACACCTTC. Using reference TRBV29-1 and TRBJ1-2 for the parts outside the CDR3, the full variable domain is SAVISQKPSRDICQRGTSLTIQCQVDSQVTMMFWYRQQPGQSLTLIATANQGSEATYESGFVIDKFPISRPNLTFSTLTVSNMSPEDSSIYLCSVEEFFGQGARGYTFGSGTRLTVV.

The chain has TRBV6-2 or TRBV6-3 and TRBJ2-3, with D possibly being TRBD1 or TRBD2 (5 bases each). Germline V gene sequence: CDR1 MNHEY, CDR2 SVGEGT. Trimming cost V 5 bases and J 6 bases, with 12 bases left between them. This CDR3 has 13 residues. The CDR3, as DNA: TGTGCCAGCAGTGGCCCCGGGACGGATACGCAGTATTTT. Its protein product is CASSGPGTDTQYF.

This clonotype was seen more than once but under ten times. The chain couples TRBV6-5 to TRBJ2-3, with 7 bases matching TRBD2. With V trimmed by 1 base and J by 4 bases, 11 bases remained unmatched. The CDR3 has 17 amino acids. Germline V gene lookup returns CDR1 MNHEY and CDR2 SVGAGI. CDR3 sequence (DNA): TGTGCCAGCAGTTACTTTTCTGCGGGAGTAGTTGCAGATACGCAGTATTTT. Its translation: CASSYFSAGVVADTQYF.

A few counts support this clonotype. The chain joins TRBV12-3 or TRBV12-4 to TRBJ1-2, with D unresolved. The V end was cut by 3 bases, the J end by 7 bases, with 12 bases between. This CDR3 is built from 13 residues. The CDR3 DNA reads as TGTGCCAGCAGTTTGTGGCAGGAAGCTGGCTACACCTTC. As protein: CASSLWQEAGYTF.

This clonotype was counted only a few times. The chain joins TRBV6-1 to TRBJ1-5, with a tentative D call TRBD1 (6 bases). There are 16 residues in the CDR3. V gave up 1 base and J gave up 2 bases, with 12 bases separating them. CDR1 and CDR2 from the germline V gene are MNHNS and SASEGT. CDR3: CASSEVIQGGNQPQHF. The CDR3, as DNA: TGTGCCAGCAGTGAAGTGATACAGGGAGGCAATCAGCCCCAGCATTTT.

This clonotype was counted a few times. This sequence joins TRBV11-3 and TRBJ2-7; D possibly matches TRBD1 or TRBD2 (6 bases each). CDR3 size: 14 residues. Trimming removed 5 bases at V and 7 bases at J, with 18 bases between. Per germline, CDR1 SGHNT and CDR2 YENEEA. The CDR3 bases are TGTGCCAGCAGCCCCTACTCGGGGGCCGGTGAGCAGTACGTC. Translation gives CASSPYSGAGEQYV.

This clonotype has ten or more counts. This chain connects TRBV7-2 to TRBJ2-5; D is unresolved. Between the trimmed V and J ends, which lost 5 bases and 1 base, there was a span of 14 bases. Germline lookup yields CDR1 SGHTA and CDR2 FQGNSA. The CDR3 runs 15 residues. CDR3 DNA: TGTGCCAGCAGCGTAGTAGGTAGGGTCCAAGAGACCCAGTACTTC. Residues: CASSVVGRVQETQYF. The entire variable domain, with the rest obtained from reference TRBV7-2 and TRBJ2-5, is as follows: GAGVSQSPSNKVTEKGKDVELRCDPISGHTALYWYRQSLGQGLEFLIYFQGNSAPDKSGLPSDRFSAERTGGSVSTLTIQRTQQEDSAVYLCASSVVGRVQETQYFGPGTRLLVL.

The DNA for the CDR3 is TGCAGGACCCAGGGTCCGTTAGACAATGAGCAGTTCTTC. Its translation is CRTQGPLDNEQFF. The V gene is TRBV20-1, the J gene TRBJ2-1; TRBD1 might be the D (5 bases). The CDR3 is 13 amino acids. Germline CDR1 reads DFQATT; CDR2 reads SNEGSKA (reference sequence).

The chain combines TRBV4-3 with TRBJ2-3, with unresolved D. V lost 3 bases, J lost 1 base, and 11 bases lay in between. The CDR3 totals 15 residues. Germline CDR1 LGHNA, CDR2 YSLEER. CDR3 sequence: CASSQGMLGTDTQYF. The DNA of the CDR3 is TGCGCCAGCAGCCAGGGGATGCTGGGCACAGATACGCAGTATTTT.

The sample holds a few counts of this clonotype. The rearrangement uses TRBV14 and TRBJ2-3; D is undetermined. The length of the CDR3 is 13 residues. Looked up from germline, CDR1 is SGHDN and CDR2 is FVKESK. V gave up 1 base and J gave up 10 bases, with 12 bases separating them. The CDR3 spells CASSQAKRAAQYF. CDR3 bases: TGTGCCAGCAGCCAAGCAAAAAGGGCCGCGCAGTATTTT.

This clonotype appeared a few times. The gene calls are TRBV15 and TRBJ2-5; 8 bases are shared with TRBD1. Germline V gives CDR1 LNHNV, CDR2 YYDKDF (reference sequence). CDR3 length: 16 amino acids. V gave up 4 bases and J gave up 1 base; unmatched junction bases: 8. DNA of the CDR3: TGTGCCACCAGCAATCTGGACAGGGTGGCCCAAGAGACCCAGTACTTC. This codes for CATSNLDRVAQETQYF.

J is TRBJ1-1 and V is TRBV5-4; perhaps TRBD1 as D (5 bases). Germline V lookup: CDR1 SGHNT, CDR2 YYREEE (reference sequence). The CDR3 contains 14 residues. V was cut by 4 bases and J by 4 bases, with 14 bases left in between. CDR3 sequence (DNA): TGTGCCAGCAGCCTTGTCCGGGACGTCACTGAAGCTTTCTTT. Translation gives CASSLVRDVTEAFF.

In its sample, this clonotype was seen a few times. The CDR3 here is CASSYGQGKSYEQYV. CDR3 coding DNA: TGTGCCAGCAGTTACGGACAGGGTAAATCCTACGAGCAGTACGTC. The chain links TRBV6-2 or TRBV6-3 to TRBJ2-7, with TRBD1 identical over 8 bases. Germline CDR1 reads MNHEY; CDR2 reads SVGEGT. With V trimmed by 2 bases and J by 1 base, 4 bases remained unmatched. This CDR3 has 15 residues.

This clonotype was seen only a few times. J is TRBJ2-5 and V is TRBV10-3; 13 bases line up with TRBD2. V shed 2 bases, J shed 5 bases, and the junction held 2 bases outside the gene matches. The germline CDR1 and CDR2 sequences are ENHRY and SYGVKD. CDR3 length: 15 amino acids. The CDR3 region has the DNA TGTGCCATCAGTGAGGGACTAGCGGGAGTGGAGACCCAGTACTTC. It codes for CAISEGLAGVETQYF.